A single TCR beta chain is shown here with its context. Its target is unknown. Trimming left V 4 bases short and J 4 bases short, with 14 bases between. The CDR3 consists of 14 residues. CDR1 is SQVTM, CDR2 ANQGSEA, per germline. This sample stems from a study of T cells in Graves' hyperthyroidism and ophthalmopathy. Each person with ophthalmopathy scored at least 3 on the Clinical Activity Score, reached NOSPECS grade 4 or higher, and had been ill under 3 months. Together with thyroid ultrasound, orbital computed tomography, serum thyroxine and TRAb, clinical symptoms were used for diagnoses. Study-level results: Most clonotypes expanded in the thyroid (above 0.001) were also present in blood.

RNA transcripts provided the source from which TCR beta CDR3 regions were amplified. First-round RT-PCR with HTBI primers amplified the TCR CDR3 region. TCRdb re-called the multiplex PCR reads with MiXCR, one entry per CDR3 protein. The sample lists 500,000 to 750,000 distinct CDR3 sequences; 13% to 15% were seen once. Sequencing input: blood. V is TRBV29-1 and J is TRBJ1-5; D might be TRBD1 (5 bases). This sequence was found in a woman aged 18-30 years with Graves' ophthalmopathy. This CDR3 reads CSVARGDGNQPQHF. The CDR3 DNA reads TGCAGCGTTGCTCGAGGGGATGGGAATCAGCCCCAGCATTTT.